The 26 T cell receptor beta chains reported below all come from one sample, sequenced in a study of T cells after somatic rescue of genetic block. Data came from immunoSEQ multiplex PCR; TCRdb stores just in-frame clones and leaves some out. Of tens of thousands of clones listed, around 92% are singletons. Material: peripheral blood mononuclear cells (PBMCs). All receptors derive from a man aged 40-49 years.

The table lists this clone with a count of one. This chain joins TRBV7-2 and TRBJ1-3, with 7 bases aligning to TRBD1. Germline V CDR1 and CDR2: SGHTA, FQGNSA. J was trimmed by 4 bases and V by 5 bases; bases with no gene match: 11. The CDR3 is 16 residues long. CDR3 residues: CASSNRQGRRGNTIYF. The CDR3 nucleotides read TGTGCCAGCAGCAATAGACAGGGACGAAGGGGAAACACCATATATTTT.

The sample holds one count of this clone. The chain has TRBV19 and TRBJ2-3; D tentatively fits TRBD1 or TRBD2 (5 bases each). The V gene lost 6 bases and the J gene lost 1 base, with 17 bases spanning the gap. In germline, CDR1 is LNHDA, CDR2 SQIVND (reference sequence). This CDR3 spans 16 amino acids. The CDR3 spells CASRASGRSRTDTQYF. For the CDR3, the DNA is TGTGCCAGTAGGGCCTCGGGGCGGAGTCGCACAGATACGCAGTATTTT.

This chain connects TRBV7-8 to TRBJ2-5; D is possibly TRBD2 (6 bases). Trimming pared 6 bases from V and 5 bases from J, leaving 16 bases between. CDR3 size: 14 residues. Germline CDR1 reads SGHVS; CDR2 reads FQNEAQ. The CDR3, as DNA: TGTGCCAGCAGTTTCCGGGAGACACTGGAGACCCAGTACTTC. This encodes CASSFRETLETQYF.

This chain connects TRBV5-8 to TRBJ1-5; 11 positions agree with TRBD1. CDR3 length: 14 amino acids. The trim removed 4 bases at V and 8 bases at J, leaving 5 bases unmatched. Germline CDR1 and CDR2: SGHTS and YDEGEE. The CDR3 sequence is CASSGGTGGKPQHF. DNA of the CDR3: TGTGCCAGCAGCGGGGGGACAGGGGGTAAGCCCCAGCATTTT.

The chain is built from TRBV5-1 and TRBJ2-1; a possible D gene is TRBD1 (6 bases). The CDR3 has 15 residues. The V gene lost 4 bases and the J gene lost 2 bases, with 13 bases spanning the gap. Germline values: CDR1 SGHRS, CDR2 YFSETQ. The chain's CDR3 is CASSPRDNTYNEQFF. DNA of the CDR3: TGCGCCAGCAGCCCCCGGGACAATACCTACAATGAGCAGTTCTTC.

The V gene is TRBV2, the J gene TRBJ1-2, with TRBD1 identical over 9 bases. V lost 6 bases to trimming and J lost 4 bases; unmatched junction nucleotides: 3. CDR3 length: 13 residues. CDR1 and CDR2 from the germline V gene are SNHLY and FYNNEI. The CDR3 here is CASSRQGGYGYTF. In DNA form, the CDR3 reads TGTGCCAGCAGCCGACAGGGGGGCTATGGCTACACCTTC.

V usage is TRBV5-6 and J usage is TRBJ2-7; D perhaps matches TRBD2 (5 bases). From germline, CDR1 is SGHDT and CDR2 YYEEEE. Between the trimmed V and J ends, which lost 3 bases and 1 base, there was a span of 11 bases. This CDR3 is built from 14 residues. CDR3 sequence: CASSYRGGSYEQYF. The CDR3 DNA follows: TGTGCCAGCAGCTACCGTGGCGGGTCCTACGAGCAGTACTTC.

V gene TRBV4-2 combines with J gene TRBJ2-7; unclear D gene. Trimming took off 0 bases at V and 4 bases at J, with 1 base between the two ends. This CDR3 is built from 11 residues. From germline, CDR1 is LGHNA and CDR2 YNFKEQ. The chain's CDR3 is CASSQEYEQYF. In DNA form, the CDR3 reads TGTGCCAGCAGCCAAGAGTACGAGCAGTACTTC.

This chain joins TRBV6-5 and TRBJ1-3; the match to TRBD1 covers 9 bases. The CDR3 loop spans 15 amino acids. Germline V lookup: CDR1 MNHEY, CDR2 SVGAGI. V gave up 0 bases and J gave up 7 bases; unmatched junction bases: 4. CDR3 in amino acids: CASSYSGTGRNTIYF. CDR3 nucleotides: TGTGCCAGCAGTTACTCGGGGACAGGGAGGAACACCATATATTTT.

Notes on this clone: In this CDR3 the conserved last residue, phenylalanine or tryptophan, is missing, so a read error is likely. The DNA is omitted, as the CDR3 cannot be located on it reliably, and the CDR3 follows TCRdb's listing. V usage is TRBV19 and J usage is TRBJ1-6; the DNA was not compared with TRBD1, the D call given in the table. CDR1 is LNHDA, CDR2 SQIVND, per germline (reference sequence). Inclusive of both ends, the CDR3 amounts to 9 amino acids. This CDR3 is CASSIDWTP.

This sequence joins TRBV15 and TRBJ1-1, with TRBD1 matching over 7 bases. CDR3 length: 14 amino acids. The ends lost 9 bases at V and 1 base at J; junction bases unmatched: 8. From germline, CDR1 is LNHNV and CDR2 YYDKDF (reference sequence). CDR3 sequence: CATNSGQTNTEAFF. The CDR3 DNA is TGTGCCACAAACTCGGGACAGACGAACACTGAAGCTTTCTTT.

The rearrangement joins TRBV19 to TRBJ1-5; perhaps TRBD1 as D (6 bases). The CDR3 loop spans 16 amino acids. Germline CDR1 LNHDA, CDR2 SQIVND (reference sequence). Deletions cut 4 bases from V and 7 bases from J, with 20 bases between. The CDR3 sequence: CASSTVRSGGSQPQHF. The CDR3 nucleotides are TGTGCCAGTAGTACCGTAAGATCTGGGGGCAGCCAGCCCCAGCATTTT.

The chain has TRBV5-1 and TRBJ2-1, with a weak D call TRBD1 (6 bases). Trimming removed 4 bases from V and 5 bases from J, with 13 bases in between. The CDR3 loop spans 14 amino acids. Germline V lookup: CDR1 SGHRS, CDR2 YFSETQ. The DNA of the CDR3 is TGCGCCAGCAGCCTTGGGGGCAGAGACAATGAGCAGTTCTTC. Residues: CASSLGGRDNEQFF.

This rearrangement joins TRBV19 to TRBJ1-3; 9 bases are a match to TRBD1. The CDR3 totals 16 residues. The V and J ends lost 6 bases and 1 base, in that order; junction bases with no gene match: 7. Germline values: CDR1 LNHDA, CDR2 SQIVND (reference sequence). The CDR3 reads CASSWTGDVSGNTIYF. In DNA, the CDR3 is TGTGCCAGTAGCTGGACAGGGGATGTATCTGGAAACACCATATATTTT.

The rearrangement joins TRBV5-1 to TRBJ2-5; D remains ambiguous. The CDR3 covers 16 residues. Germline lookup yields CDR1 SGHRS and CDR2 YFSETQ. With 4 bases removed from V and 2 bases from J, the gap between germline ends came to 18 bases. The CDR3 nucleotides read TGCGCCAGCAGCCCCCGAGTTGACGGAGAACAAGAGACCCAGTACTTC. This sequence encodes CASSPRVDGEQETQYF.

This chain connects TRBV6-5 to TRBJ2-5; no definite D call. The CDR3 runs 15 residues. CDR1 and CDR2 (germline): MNHEY, SVGAGI. Trimming took off 0 bases at V and 0 bases at J, with 8 bases between the two ends. CDR3 nucleotides: TGTGCCAGCAGTTACTCGTGGTCGTACCAAGAGACCCAGTACTTC. Amino acid sequence: CASSYSWSYQETQYF.

The CDR3 nucleotides are TGTGCCAGCAGCCACTTGGACACTAACACAGATACGCAGTATTTT. Encoded protein: CASSHLDTNTDTQYF. The chain carries TRBV4-2 and TRBJ2-3; D may be TRBD1 (5 bases). Trimming cost V 3 bases and J 2 bases, with 12 bases left between them. Germline CDR1 reads LGHNA; CDR2 reads YNFKEQ. The CDR3 runs to 15 residues.

V and J are TRBV5-6 and TRBJ1-1, with 7 bases aligning to TRBD1. Germline values: CDR1 SGHDT, CDR2 YYEEEE. V lost 3 bases, J lost 4 bases, and 9 bases stayed unmatched. CDR3 length: 15 residues. CDR3 DNA sequence: TGTGCCAGCAGCTGGGATCAGGGGGTGCCCACTGAAGCTTTCTTT. Its protein is CASSWDQGVPTEAFF.

The rearrangement uses TRBV5-5 and TRBJ2-3, with 9 bases fitting TRBD2. Germline CDR1 is SGHKS and CDR2 is YYEKEE (reference sequence). J gave up 1 base and V 4 bases, and 7 bases lay outside the gene matches. The CDR3 has 16 amino acids. The CDR3 reads CASSARAGGGTDTQYF. The CDR3 DNA reads TGTGCCAGCAGCGCCAGAGCGGGGGGCGGCACAGATACGCAGTATTTT.

This clone was counted a single time. The chain joins TRBV6-1 to TRBJ2-5; 10 bases are shared with TRBD2. The trim removed 0 bases at V and 2 bases at J, leaving 0 bases unmatched. The CDR3 spans 15 residues. CDR1 is MNHNS and CDR2 is SASEGT in the germline V gene. DNA of the CDR3: TGTGCCAGCAGTGAAGCAGCGGGGGGGCAAGAGACCCAGTACTTC. Translating it yields CASSEAAGGQETQYF.

The chain links TRBV4-2 to TRBJ1-1, with D maybe TRBD1 (5 bases). Germline V lookup: CDR1 LGHNA, CDR2 YNFKEQ. This CDR3 contains 14 residues. The V and J ends lost 2 bases and 1 base respectively, with 8 bases between them. The CDR3 sequence is CASSQQTGNTEAFF. Written as DNA, the CDR3 is TGTGCCAGCAGCCAACAAACAGGGAACACTGAAGCTTTCTTT.

In this sample, this clone turned up once. This chain links TRBV21-1 with TRBJ2-5; the D call in the table, TRBD2, was not verified against the DNA. TRBV21-1 is a pseudogene locus. The CDR3 has 21 residues. The CDR3 loop reads CASSKRQGRGLAGVPRETQYF. DNA for the CDR3: TGTGCCAGCAGCAAAAGACAGGGAAGGGGACTAGCGGGAGTGCCCCGGGAGACCCAGTACTTC.

The CDR3, as DNA: TGCGCCAGCAGTGAGGGGGGCGCTGGACGAAGCTCCTACGAGCAGTACTTC. Protein sequence: CASSEGGAGRSSYEQYF. The chain employs TRBV10-1 and TRBJ2-7; a possible D gene is TRBD1 (6 bases). CDR3 length: 17 amino acids. Trimming stripped 2 bases from V and 0 bases from J, with 17 bases between. The V gene's germline CDR1 is WNHNN and CDR2 SYGVQD (reference sequence).

The rearrangement joins TRBV7-2 to TRBJ1-5; D is uncertain. V was cut by 2 bases and J by 11 bases, with 13 bases left in between. This CDR3 comprises 13 residues. From germline, CDR1 is SGHTA and CDR2 FQGNSA. The CDR3 coding sequence is TGTGCCAGCAGCTTATTAGCGTATGGGGCCCAGCATTTT. It is translated as CASSLLAYGAQHF.

The chain employs TRBV30 and TRBJ1-2, with TRBD1 identical over 10 bases. Unmatched junction bases numbered 4, after V lost 2 bases and J lost 7 bases. The CDR3 loop spans 13 amino acids. In germline, CDR1 is GTSNPN, CDR2 SVGIG (reference sequence). The CDR3 sequence: CAWSRQGASGYTF. CDR3 DNA sequence: TGTGCCTGGAGTCGACAGGGGGCCTCTGGCTACACCTTC.

Points on this clone: One end of the junction fails to match germline, which may point to a read error. This chain uses TRBV19 with TRBJ2-1, with D possibly being TRBD1 or TRBD2 (5 bases each). CDR1 and CDR2 (germline): LNHDA, SQIVND (reference sequence). This CDR3 is built from 13 residues. The CDR3 here is CATRDPSHNEQFF. CDR3 coding DNA: TGTGCCACTCGGGACCCCTCCCACAATGAGCAGTTCTTC.